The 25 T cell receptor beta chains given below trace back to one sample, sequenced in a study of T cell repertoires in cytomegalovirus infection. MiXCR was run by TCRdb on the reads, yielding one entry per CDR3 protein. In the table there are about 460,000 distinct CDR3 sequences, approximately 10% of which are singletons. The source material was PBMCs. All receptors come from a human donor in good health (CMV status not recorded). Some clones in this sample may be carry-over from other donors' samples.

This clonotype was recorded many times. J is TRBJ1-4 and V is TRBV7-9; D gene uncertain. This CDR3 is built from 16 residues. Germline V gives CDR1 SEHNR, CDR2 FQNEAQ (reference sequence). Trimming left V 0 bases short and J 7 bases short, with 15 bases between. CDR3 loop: CASSLARALESEKLFF. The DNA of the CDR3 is TGTGCCAGCAGCTTAGCGCGAGCTCTAGAAAGTGAAAAACTGTTTTTT.

The CDR3 nucleotides read TGTGCCAGCAGTGAATCAGGTTCGTGGCAGCCCCAGCATTTT. Its translation: CASSESGSWQPQHF. The rearrangement joins TRBV6-1 to TRBJ1-5, with D unresolved. Between the trimmed V and J ends, which lost 2 bases and 7 bases, there was a span of 12 bases. CDR3 length: 14 amino acids. Germline assignment: CDR1 MNHNS and CDR2 SASEGT.

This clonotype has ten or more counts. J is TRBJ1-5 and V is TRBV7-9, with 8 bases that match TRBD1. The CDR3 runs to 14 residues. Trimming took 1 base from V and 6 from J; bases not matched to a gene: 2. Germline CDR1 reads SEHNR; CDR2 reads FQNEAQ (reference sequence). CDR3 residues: CASSLGDRSQPQHF. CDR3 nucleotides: TGTGCCAGCAGCTTAGGGGACAGGTCTCAGCCCCAGCATTTT.

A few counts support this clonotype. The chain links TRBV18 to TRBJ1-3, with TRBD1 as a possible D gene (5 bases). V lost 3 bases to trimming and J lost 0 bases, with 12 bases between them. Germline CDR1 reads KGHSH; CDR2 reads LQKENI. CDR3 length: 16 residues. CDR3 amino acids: CASSPPGGGSGNTIYF. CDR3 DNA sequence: TGTGCCAGCTCACCTCCCGGCGGGGGCTCTGGAAACACCATATATTTT.

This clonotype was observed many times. CDR3 loop: CASNLNRGDTEAFF. The CDR3 bases are TGTGCCAGCAACCTTAACAGGGGTGACACTGAAGCTTTCTTT. The J gene is TRBJ1-1, the V gene TRBV5-4, with 7 positions matching TRBD1. The germline CDR1 and CDR2 sequences are SGHNT and YYREEE (reference sequence). The CDR3 is 14 amino acids. V lost 6 bases and J lost 3; bases outside the gene matches: 8.

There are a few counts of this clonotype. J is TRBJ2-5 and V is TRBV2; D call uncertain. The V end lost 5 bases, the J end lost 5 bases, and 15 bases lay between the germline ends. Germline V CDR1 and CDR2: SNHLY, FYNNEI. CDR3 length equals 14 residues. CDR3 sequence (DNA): TGTGCCAGCAGTATTAGTCTGGGGATGGAGACCCAGTACTTC. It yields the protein CASSISLGMETQYF.

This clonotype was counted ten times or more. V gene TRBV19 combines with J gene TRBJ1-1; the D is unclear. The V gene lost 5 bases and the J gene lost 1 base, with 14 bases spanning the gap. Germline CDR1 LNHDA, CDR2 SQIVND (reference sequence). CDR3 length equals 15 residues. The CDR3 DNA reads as TGTGCCAGTAGTTTGGCCGGGGTACCGAACACTGAAGCTTTCTTT. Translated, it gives CASSLAGVPNTEAFF.

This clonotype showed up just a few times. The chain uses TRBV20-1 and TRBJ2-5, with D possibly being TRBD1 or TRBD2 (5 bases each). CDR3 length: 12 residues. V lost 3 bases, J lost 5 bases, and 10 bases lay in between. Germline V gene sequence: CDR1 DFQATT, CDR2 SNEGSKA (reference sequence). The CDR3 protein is CSASPGTETQYF. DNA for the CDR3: TGCAGTGCTAGCCCCGGGACGGAGACCCAGTACTTC.

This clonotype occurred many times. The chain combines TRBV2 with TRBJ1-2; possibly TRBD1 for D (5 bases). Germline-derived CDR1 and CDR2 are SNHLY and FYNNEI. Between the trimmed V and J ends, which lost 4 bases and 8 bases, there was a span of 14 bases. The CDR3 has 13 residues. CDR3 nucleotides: TGTGCCAGCAGTGCGGGCAGGGCCTACGGCTACACCTTC. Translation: CASSAGRAYGYTF.

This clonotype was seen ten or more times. The CDR3 coding sequence is TGTGCCAGCGCCGGGACGGTGAACACTGAAGCTTTCTTT. Residues: CASAGTVNTEAFF. The chain has TRBV25-1 and TRBJ1-1; TRBD1 might be the D (5 bases). Deletions cut 8 bases from V and 0 bases from J, with 10 bases between. The CDR3 loop spans 13 amino acids. The germline CDR1 and CDR2 sequences are MGHDK and SYGVNS.

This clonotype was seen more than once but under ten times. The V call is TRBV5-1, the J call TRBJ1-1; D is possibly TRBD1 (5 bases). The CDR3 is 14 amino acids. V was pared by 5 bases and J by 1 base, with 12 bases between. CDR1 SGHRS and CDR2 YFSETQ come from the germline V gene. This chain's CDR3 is CASRARGGNTEAFF. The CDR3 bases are TGCGCCAGCAGGGCCCGGGGCGGGAACACTGAAGCTTTCTTT.

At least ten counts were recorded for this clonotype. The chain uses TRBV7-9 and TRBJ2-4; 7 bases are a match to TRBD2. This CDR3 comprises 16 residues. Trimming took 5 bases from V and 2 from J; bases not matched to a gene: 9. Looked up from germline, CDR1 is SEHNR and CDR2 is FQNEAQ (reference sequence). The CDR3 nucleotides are TGTGCCAGCAGCACTCCCACGACTAGCTCCAAAAACATTCAGTACTTC. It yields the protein CASSTPTTSSKNIQYF.

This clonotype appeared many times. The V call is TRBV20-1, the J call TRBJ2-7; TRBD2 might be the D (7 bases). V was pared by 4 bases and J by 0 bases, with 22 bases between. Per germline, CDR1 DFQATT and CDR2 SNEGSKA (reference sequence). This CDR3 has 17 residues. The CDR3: CSANRAEGGAFSYEQYF. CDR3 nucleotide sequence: TGCAGTGCTAACAGAGCCGAGGGGGGGGCCTTCTCCTACGAGCAGTACTTC.

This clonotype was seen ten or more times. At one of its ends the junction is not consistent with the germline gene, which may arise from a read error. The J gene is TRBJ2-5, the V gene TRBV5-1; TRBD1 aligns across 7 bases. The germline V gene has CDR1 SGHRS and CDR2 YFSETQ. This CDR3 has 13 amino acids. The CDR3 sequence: CASSSGGQETQYF. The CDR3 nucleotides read TGTGCCAGCAGTTCAGGGGGCCAAGAGACCCAGTACTTC.

CDR3 sequence: CASSASARAGNTIYF. Written as DNA, the CDR3 is TGTGCCAGTAGTGCCTCGGCGAGGGCAGGAAACACCATATATTTT. The rearrangement uses TRBV19 and TRBJ1-3; no definite D call. The germline V and J ends were trimmed by 5 bases and 4 bases, with 15 bases remaining between them. Looked up from germline, CDR1 is LNHDA and CDR2 is SQIVND (reference sequence). This CDR3 is built from 15 residues.

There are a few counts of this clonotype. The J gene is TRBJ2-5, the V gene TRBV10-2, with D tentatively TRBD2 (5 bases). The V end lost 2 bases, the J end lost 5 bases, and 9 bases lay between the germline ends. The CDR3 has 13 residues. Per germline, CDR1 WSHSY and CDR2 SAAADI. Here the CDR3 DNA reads TGCGCCAGCAGTGAGCGGGGAAGGGAGACCCAGTACTTC. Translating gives CASSERGRETQYF.

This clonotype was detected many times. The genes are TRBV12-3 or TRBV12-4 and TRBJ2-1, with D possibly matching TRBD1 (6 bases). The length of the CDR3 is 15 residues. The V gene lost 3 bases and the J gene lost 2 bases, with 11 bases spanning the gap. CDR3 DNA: TGTGCCAGCAGTTTTAAGGGGGATCCCTACAATGAGCAGTTCTTC. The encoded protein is CASSFKGDPYNEQFF.

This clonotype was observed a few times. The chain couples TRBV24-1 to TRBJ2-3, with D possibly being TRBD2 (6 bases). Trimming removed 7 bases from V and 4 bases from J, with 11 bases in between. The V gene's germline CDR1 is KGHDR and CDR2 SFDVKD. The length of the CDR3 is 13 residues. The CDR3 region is CATSGGGADTQYF. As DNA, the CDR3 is TGTGCCACCAGCGGGGGAGGAGCAGATACGCAGTATTTT.

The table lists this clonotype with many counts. The CDR3 nucleotides are TGTGCCAGACGCCGTTTTTCTGGGGAGCTGTTTTTT. Encoded protein: CARRRFSGELFF. The chain combines TRBV7-3 with TRBJ2-2; no firm D call. The CDR3 consists of 12 residues. Germline CDR1 and CDR2: SGHTA and FQGTGA. Deletions cut 9 bases from V and 8 bases from J, with 13 bases between.

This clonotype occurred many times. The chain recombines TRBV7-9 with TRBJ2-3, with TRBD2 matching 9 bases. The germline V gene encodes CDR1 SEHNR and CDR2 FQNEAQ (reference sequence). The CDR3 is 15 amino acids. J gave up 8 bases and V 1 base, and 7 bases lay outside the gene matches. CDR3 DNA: TGTGCCAGCAGCTTAGTTGGCGGGAGGGCCGTTACGCAGTATTTT. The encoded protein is CASSLVGGRAVTQYF.

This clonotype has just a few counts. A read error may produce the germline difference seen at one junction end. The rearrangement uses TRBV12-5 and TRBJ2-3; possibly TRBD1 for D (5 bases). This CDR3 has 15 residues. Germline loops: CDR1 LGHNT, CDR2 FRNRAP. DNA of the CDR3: TGTGCTAGTGGGTTGGGGCCCTTACCCACAGATACGCAGTATTTT. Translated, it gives CASGLGPLPTDTQYF.

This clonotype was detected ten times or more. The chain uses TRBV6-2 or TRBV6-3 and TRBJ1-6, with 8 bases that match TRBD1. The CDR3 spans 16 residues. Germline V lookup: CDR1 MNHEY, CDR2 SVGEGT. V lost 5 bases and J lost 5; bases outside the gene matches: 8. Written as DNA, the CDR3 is TGTGCCAGCAGTACTCGACGGACAGGGAATAATTCACCCCTCCACTTT. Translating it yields CASSTRRTGNNSPLHF.

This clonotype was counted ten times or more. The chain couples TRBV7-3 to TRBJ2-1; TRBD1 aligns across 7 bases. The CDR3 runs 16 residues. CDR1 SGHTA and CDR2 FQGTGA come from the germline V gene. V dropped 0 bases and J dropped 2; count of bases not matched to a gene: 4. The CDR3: CASSLTGTDAYNEQFF. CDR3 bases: TGTGCCAGCAGCTTAACCGGGACAGATGCCTACAATGAGCAGTTCTTC.

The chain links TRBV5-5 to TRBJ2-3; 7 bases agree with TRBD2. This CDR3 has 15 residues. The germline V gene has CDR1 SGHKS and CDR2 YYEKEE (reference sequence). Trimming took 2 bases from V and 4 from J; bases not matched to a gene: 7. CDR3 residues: CASSFGGIMADTQYF. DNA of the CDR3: TGTGCCAGCAGCTTCGGGGGGATCATGGCAGATACGCAGTATTTT.

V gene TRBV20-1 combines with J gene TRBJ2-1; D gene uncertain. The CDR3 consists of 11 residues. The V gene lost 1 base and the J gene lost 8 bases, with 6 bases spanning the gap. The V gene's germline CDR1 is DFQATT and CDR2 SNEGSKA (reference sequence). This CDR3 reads CSARGYDEQFF. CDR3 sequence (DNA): TGCAGTGCTAGAGGGTACGATGAGCAGTTCTTC.